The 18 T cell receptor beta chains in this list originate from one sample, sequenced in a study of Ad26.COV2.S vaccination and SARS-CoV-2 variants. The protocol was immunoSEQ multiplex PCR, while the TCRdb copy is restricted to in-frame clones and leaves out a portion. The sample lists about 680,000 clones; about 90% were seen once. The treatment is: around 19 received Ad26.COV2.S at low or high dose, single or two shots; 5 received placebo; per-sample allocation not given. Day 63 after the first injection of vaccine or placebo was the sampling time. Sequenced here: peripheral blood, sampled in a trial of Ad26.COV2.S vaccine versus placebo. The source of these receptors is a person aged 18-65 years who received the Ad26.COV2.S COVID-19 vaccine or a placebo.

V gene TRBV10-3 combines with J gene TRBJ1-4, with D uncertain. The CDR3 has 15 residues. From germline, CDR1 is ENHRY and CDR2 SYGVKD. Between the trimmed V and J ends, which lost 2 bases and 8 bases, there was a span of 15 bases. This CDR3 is CAISESSSSGEKLFF. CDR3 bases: TGTGCCATCAGTGAGAGTTCCTCGTCCGGGGAAAAACTGTTTTTT.

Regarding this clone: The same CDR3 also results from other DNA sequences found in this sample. The CDR3 bases are TGTGCCAGCAGCGTATCCGGGACAGGGAACACTGAAGCTTTCTTT. It encodes CASSVSGTGNTEAFF. This chain links TRBV9 with TRBJ1-1; 8 nucleotides align to TRBD1. Germline CDR1 SGDLS, CDR2 YYNGEE. This CDR3 region has 15 residues. Unmatched junction bases numbered 3, after V lost 1 base and J lost 1 base.

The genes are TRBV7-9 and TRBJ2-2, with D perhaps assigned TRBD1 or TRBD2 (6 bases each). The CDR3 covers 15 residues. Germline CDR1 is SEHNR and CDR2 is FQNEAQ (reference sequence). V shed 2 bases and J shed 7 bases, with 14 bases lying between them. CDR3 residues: CASSLRRLGGGELFF. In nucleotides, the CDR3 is TGTGCCAGCAGCTTAAGGCGACTAGGGGGCGGGGAGCTGTTTTTT.

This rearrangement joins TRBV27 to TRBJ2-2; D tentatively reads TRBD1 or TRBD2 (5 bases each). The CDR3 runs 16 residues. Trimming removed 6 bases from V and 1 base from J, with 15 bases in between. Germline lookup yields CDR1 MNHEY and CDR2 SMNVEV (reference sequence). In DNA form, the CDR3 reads TGTGCCAGCAGACTCACCCGGGACGGGAACACCGGGGAGCTGTTTTTT. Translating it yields CASRLTRDGNTGELFF.

CDR3 coding DNA: TGTGCCAGCAGTGCCGGGACGGTTAATTCACCCCTCCACTTT. It is translated as CASSAGTVNSPLHF. This chain links TRBV27 with TRBJ1-6, with D maybe TRBD1 (5 bases). CDR3 length equals 14 residues. Trimming stripped 5 bases from V and 6 bases from J, with 11 bases between. Per germline, CDR1 MNHEY and CDR2 SMNVEV (reference sequence).

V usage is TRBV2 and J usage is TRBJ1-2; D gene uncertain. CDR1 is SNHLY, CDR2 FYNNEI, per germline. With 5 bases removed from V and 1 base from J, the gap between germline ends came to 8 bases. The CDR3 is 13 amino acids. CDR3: CASSPDDNYGYTF. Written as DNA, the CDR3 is TGTGCCAGCAGTCCTGACGATAACTATGGCTACACCTTC.

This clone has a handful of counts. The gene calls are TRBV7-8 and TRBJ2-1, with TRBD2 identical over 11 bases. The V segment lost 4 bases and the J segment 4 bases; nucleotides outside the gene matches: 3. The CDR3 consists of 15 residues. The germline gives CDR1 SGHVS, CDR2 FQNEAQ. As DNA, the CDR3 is TGTGCCAGCAGCTCTGGGACTAGCGGATACAATGAGCAGTTCTTC. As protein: CASSSGTSGYNEQFF.

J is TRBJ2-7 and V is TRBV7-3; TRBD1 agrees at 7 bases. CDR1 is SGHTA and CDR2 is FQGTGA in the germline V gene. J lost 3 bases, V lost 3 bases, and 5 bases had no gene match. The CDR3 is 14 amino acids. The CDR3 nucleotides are TGTGCCAGCAGCTTTCAGCAGGGGGACTACGAGCAGTACTTC. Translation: CASSFQQGDYEQYF.

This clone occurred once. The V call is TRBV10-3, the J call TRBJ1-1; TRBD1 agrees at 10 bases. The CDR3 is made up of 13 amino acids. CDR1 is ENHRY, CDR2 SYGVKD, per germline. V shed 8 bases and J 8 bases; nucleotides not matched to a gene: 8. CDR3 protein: CAIGGDRGAEAFF. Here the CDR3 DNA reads TGTGCCATCGGGGGGGACAGGGGCGCAGAAGCTTTCTTT.

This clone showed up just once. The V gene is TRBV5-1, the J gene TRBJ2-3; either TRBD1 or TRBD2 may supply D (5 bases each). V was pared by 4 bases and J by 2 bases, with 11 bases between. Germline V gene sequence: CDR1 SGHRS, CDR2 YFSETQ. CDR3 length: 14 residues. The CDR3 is CASSNRDATDTQYF. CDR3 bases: TGCGCCAGCAGCAACCGGGACGCCACAGATACGCAGTATTTT.

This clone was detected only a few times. CDR3 sequence reads: CATSDFPGELFF. The CDR3 DNA reads TGTGCCACCAGTGATTTTCCCGGGGAGCTGTTTTTT. The V gene is TRBV24-1, the J gene TRBJ2-2; D not certain. Trimming left V 1 base short and J 6 bases short, with 2 bases between. This CDR3 comprises 12 residues. Germline CDR1 KGHDR, CDR2 SFDVKD.

CDR3 region: CASSIRTWNTEAFF. CDR3 nucleotides: TGTGCCAGTAGTATTCGAACTTGGAACACTGAAGCTTTCTTT. This chain joins TRBV19 and TRBJ1-1, with D unresolved. The length of the CDR3 is 14 residues. V was shortened by 3 bases and J by 1 base, with 9 bases between the two germline ends. The V gene's germline CDR1 is LNHDA and CDR2 SQIVND (reference sequence).

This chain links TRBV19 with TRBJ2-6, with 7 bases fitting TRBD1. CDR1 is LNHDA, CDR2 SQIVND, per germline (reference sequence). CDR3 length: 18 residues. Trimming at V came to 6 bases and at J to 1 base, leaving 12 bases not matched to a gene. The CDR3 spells CASSHMGQSISGANVLTF. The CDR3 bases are TGTGCCAGTAGCCATATGGGACAGAGCATATCTGGGGCCAACGTCCTGACTTTC.

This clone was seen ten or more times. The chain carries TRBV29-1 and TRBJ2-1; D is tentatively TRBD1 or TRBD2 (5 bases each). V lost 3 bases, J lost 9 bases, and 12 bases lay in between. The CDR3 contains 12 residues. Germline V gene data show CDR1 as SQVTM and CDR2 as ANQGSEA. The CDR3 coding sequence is TGCAGCGTTGAGAGGGGTACGGGTGAGCAGTTCTTC. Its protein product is CSVERGTGEQFF.

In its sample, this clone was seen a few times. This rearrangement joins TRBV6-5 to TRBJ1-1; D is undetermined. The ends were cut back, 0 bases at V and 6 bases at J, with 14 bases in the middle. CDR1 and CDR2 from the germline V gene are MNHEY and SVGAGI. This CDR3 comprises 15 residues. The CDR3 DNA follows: TGTGCCAGCAGTTACTCGCCCTCCCCTTTGGCTGAAGCTTTCTTT. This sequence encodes CASSYSPSPLAEAFF.

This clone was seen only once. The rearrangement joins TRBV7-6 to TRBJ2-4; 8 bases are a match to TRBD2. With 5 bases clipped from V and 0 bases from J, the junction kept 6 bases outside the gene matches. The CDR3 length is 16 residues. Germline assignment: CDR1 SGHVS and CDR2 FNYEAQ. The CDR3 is CASSREGTGAKNIQYF. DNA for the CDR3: TGTGCCAGCAGCCGGGAGGGCACGGGAGCCAAAAACATTCAGTACTTC.

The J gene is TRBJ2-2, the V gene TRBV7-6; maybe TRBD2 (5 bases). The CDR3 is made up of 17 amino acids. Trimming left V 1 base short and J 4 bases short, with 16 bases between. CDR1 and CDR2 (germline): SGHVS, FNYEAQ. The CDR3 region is CASSLDWGAELTGELFF. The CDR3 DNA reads TGTGCCAGCAGCTTAGATTGGGGAGCGGAGCTCACCGGGGAGCTGTTTTTT.

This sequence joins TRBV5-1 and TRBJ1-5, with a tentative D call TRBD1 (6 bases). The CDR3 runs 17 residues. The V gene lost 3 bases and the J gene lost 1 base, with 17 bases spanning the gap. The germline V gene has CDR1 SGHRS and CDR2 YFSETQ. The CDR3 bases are TGCGCCAGCAGCTCCCGACAGGAGGGTGAAAGCAATCAGCCCCAGCATTTT. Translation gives CASSSRQEGESNQPQHF.